The TCR beta chain described here comes from a study of control samples from healthy donors and cancer patients. Here immunoSEQ multiplex PCR was the method, and the copy in TCRdb shows in-frame clones only, minus some. Here the sample spans about 12,000 clones, roughly 90% being singletons. The CDR3 covers 16 residues. Trimming stripped 0 bases from V and 2 bases from J, with 13 bases between. Germline V gene lookup returns CDR1 SGHAT and CDR2 FQNNGV. The receptor comes from a male donor with melanoma. Material for sequencing was formalin-fixed, paraffin-embedded tissue. V is TRBV11-2 and J is TRBJ1-1; D unclear. The CDR3 is CASSLELARRNTEAFF. The CDR3 DNA sequence: TGTGCCAGCAGCTTAGAATTAGCACGGAGAAACACTGAAGCTTTCTTT.